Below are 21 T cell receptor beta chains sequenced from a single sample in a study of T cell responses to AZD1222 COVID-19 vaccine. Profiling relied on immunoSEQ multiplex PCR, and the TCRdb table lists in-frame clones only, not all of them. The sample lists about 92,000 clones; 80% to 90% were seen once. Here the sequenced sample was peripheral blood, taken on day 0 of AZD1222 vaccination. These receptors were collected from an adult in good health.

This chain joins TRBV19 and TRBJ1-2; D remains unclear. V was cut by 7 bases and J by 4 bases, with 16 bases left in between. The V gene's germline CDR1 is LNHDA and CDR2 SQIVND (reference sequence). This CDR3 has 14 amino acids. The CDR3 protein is CASKDGQRLYGYTF. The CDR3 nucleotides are TGTGCCAGTAAGGACGGGCAACGCCTCTATGGCTACACCTTC.

The CDR3: CASSPPTRRNEQFF. The CDR3 coding sequence is TGTGCCAGCAGCCCGCCCACCAGACGCAATGAGCAGTTCTTC. The rearrangement joins TRBV11-2 to TRBJ2-1; D gene unclear. This CDR3 spans 14 amino acids. The V and J ends lost 5 bases and 6 bases respectively, with 14 bases between them. Germline V CDR1 and CDR2: SGHAT, FQNNGV.

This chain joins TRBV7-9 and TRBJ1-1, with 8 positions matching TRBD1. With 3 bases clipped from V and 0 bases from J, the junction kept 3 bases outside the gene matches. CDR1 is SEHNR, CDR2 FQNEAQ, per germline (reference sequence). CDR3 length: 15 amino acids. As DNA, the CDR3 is TGTGCCAGCAGCTTGGCAGGGGGCCTGAACACTGAAGCTTTCTTT. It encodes CASSLAGGLNTEAFF.

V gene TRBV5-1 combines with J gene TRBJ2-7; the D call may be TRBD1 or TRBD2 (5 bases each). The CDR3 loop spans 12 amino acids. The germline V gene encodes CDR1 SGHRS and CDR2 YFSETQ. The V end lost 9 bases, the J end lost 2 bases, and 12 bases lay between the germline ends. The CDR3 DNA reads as TGCGCCAAACCGGGACGTACCTACGAGCAGTACTTC. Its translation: CAKPGRTYEQYF.

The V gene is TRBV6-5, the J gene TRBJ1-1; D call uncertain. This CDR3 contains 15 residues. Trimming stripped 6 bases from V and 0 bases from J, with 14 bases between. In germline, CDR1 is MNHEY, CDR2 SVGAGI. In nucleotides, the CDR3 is TGTGCCAGCAGGTCGAGAGAGCCTATGAACACTGAAGCTTTCTTT. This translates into CASRSREPMNTEAFF.

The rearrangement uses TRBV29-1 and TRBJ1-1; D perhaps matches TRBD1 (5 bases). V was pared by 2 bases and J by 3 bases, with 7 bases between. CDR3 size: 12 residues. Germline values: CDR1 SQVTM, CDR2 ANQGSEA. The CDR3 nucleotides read TGCAGCGTTGAATTCAGGGACACTGAAGCTTTCTTT. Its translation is CSVEFRDTEAFF.

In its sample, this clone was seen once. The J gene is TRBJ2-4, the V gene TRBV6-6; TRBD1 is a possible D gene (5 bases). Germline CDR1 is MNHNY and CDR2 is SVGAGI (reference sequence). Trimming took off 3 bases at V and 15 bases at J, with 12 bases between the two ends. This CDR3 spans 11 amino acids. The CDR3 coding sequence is TGTGCCAGCAGTTATGGGCAGGGAATGTACTTC. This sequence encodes CASSYGQGMYF.

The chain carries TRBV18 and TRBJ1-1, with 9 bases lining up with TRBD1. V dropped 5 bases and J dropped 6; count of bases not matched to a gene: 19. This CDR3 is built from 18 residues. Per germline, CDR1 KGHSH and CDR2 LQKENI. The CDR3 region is CASSTGQGTGTRVAEAFF. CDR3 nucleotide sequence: TGTGCCAGCTCAACCGGGCAGGGGACAGGGACCAGGGTGGCTGAAGCTTTCTTT.

The CDR3 region is CASSTNEEFEKLFF. The DNA of the CDR3 is TGTGCCAGTAGTACCAACGAGGAGTTTGAAAAACTGTTTTTT. V and J are TRBV19 and TRBJ1-4; D uncertain. The length of the CDR3 is 14 residues. Germline-derived CDR1 and CDR2 are LNHDA and SQIVND (reference sequence). V gave up 4 bases and J gave up 7 bases, with 13 bases separating them.

The chain's CDR3 is CASSWDRGRSPLHF. The CDR3 nucleotides are TGTGCCAGCAGTTGGGACAGGGGGCGATCACCCCTCCACTTT. The chain carries TRBV6-5 and TRBJ1-6; 12 bases match TRBD1. Trimming cost V 4 bases and J 10 bases; bases outside gene matches: 2. In germline, CDR1 is MNHEY, CDR2 SVGAGI. The CDR3 spans 14 residues.

CDR3 loop: CASNLAGRQETQYF. For the CDR3, the DNA is TGCGCCAGCAACCTAGCTGGTCGCCAAGAGACCCAGTACTTC. The genes are TRBV10-2 and TRBJ2-5; D might be TRBD2 (5 bases). Germline V CDR1 and CDR2: WSHSY, SAAADI. V shed 7 bases and J shed 1 base, with 13 bases lying between them. CDR3 size: 14 residues.

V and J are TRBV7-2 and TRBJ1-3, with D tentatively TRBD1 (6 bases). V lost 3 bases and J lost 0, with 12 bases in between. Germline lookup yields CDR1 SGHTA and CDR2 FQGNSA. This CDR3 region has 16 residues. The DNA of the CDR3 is TGTGCCAGCAGCTTCACCCGGACAGTCTCTGGAAACACCATATATTTT. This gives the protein CASSFTRTVSGNTIYF.

The CDR3 DNA reads as TGTGCCAGCAGCTTGGGCCCGGGACAGGTGGACGAGCAGTACTTC. Protein product: CASSLGPGQVDEQYF. The rearrangement joins TRBV5-4 to TRBJ2-7; TRBD1 aligns across 8 bases. The V gene end was trimmed by 0 bases and the J gene end by 5 bases; junction bases not matched to a gene: 7. This CDR3 has 15 amino acids. In germline, CDR1 is SGHNT, CDR2 YYREEE (reference sequence).

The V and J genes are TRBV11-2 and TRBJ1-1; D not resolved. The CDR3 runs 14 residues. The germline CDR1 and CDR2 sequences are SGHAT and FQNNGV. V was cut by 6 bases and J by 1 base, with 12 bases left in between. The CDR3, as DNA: TGTGCCAGCAGACGAGAGGCCGGGAACACTGAAGCTTTCTTT. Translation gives CASRREAGNTEAFF.

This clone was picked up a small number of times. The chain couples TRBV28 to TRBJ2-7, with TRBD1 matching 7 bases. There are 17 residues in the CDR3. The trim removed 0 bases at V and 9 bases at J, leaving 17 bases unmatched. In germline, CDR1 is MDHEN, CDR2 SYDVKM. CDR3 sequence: CASSLWGTAGSLSGQYF. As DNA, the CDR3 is TGTGCCAGCAGTTTATGGGGGACAGCAGGTAGTCTCTCCGGGCAGTACTTC.

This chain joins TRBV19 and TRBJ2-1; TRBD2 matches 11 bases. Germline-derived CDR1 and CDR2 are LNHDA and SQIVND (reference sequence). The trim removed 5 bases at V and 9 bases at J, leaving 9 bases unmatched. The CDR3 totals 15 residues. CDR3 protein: CASSSLAGGPVEQFF. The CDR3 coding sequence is TGTGCCAGTAGTTCGTTAGCGGGAGGGCCGGTTGAGCAGTTCTTC.

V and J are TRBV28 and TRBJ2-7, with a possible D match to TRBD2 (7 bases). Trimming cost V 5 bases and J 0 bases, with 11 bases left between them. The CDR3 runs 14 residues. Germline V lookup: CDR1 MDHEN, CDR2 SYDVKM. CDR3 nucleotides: TGTGCCAGCAGTCCGGGGGGCGCCTCCTACGAGCAGTACTTC. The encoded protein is CASSPGGASYEQYF.

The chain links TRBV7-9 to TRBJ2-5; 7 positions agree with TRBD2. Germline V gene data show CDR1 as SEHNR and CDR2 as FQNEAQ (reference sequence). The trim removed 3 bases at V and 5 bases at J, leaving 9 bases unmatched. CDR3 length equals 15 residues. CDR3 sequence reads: CASSLSGGSGETQYF. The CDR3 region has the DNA TGTGCCAGCAGCTTGAGCGGCGGGAGCGGCGAGACCCAGTACTTC.

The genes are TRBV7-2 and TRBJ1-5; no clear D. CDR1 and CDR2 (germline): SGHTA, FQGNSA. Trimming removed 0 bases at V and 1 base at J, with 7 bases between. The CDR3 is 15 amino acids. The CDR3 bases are TGTGCCAGCAGCTTAGCGCCGGGAAGCAATCAGCCCCAGCATTTT. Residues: CASSLAPGSNQPQHF.

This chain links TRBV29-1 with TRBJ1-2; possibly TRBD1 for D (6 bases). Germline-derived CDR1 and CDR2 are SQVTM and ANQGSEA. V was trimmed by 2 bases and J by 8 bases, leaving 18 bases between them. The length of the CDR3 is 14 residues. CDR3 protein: CSVELQGGSKGYTF. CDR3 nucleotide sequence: TGCAGCGTTGAATTACAAGGGGGATCGAAGGGCTACACCTTC.

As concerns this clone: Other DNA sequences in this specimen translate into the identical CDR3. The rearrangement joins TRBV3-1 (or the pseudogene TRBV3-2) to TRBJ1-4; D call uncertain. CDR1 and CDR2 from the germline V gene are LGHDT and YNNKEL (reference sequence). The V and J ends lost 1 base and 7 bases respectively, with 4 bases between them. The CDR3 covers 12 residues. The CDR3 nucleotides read TGTGCCAGCAGCCAAGTGAGTGAAAAACTGTTTTTT. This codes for CASSQVSEKLFF.